Listed here are 27 T cell receptor beta chains from one sample, sequenced in a study of shared clonotypes between healthy human individuals. Terminally differentiated effector memory CD45RA+ cells were left out of the naive CD8 fraction, which was CD45RO-negative and positively selected for CCR7. This table comes from immunoSEQ multiplex PCR, and its TCRdb copy is limited to in-frame clones, with some not included. The sample carries about 2 million clones, over 85% recorded once. What was sequenced was naive CD8+ T cells sorted from blood. Receptors originate from a man aged 18 to 35 in good health.

Comment on this clone: The same CDR3 can be traced to other DNA sequences in this sample. This chain joins TRBV5-4 and TRBJ1-2; D is perhaps TRBD1 (5 bases). V dropped 4 bases and J dropped 3 bases, with 10 bases sitting between them. This CDR3 contains 13 residues. Looked up from germline, CDR1 is SGHNT and CDR2 is YYREEE (reference sequence). The CDR3 loop reads CASSPGVDYGYTF. The CDR3 region has the DNA TGTGCCAGCAGCCCGGGGGTAGACTATGGCTACACCTTC.

The genes are TRBV27 and TRBJ2-1, with 14 bases matching TRBD2. The V gene end was trimmed by 5 bases and the J gene end by 10 bases; junction bases not matched to a gene: 7. Looked up from germline, CDR1 is MNHEY and CDR2 is SMNVEV (reference sequence). This CDR3 has 15 amino acids. This chain's CDR3 is CASSLGLAGGREQFF. The CDR3 region has the DNA TGTGCCAGCAGTCTCGGACTAGCGGGAGGCAGGGAGCAGTTCTTC.

The V and J genes are TRBV2 and TRBJ2-7; 7 bases align to TRBD2. The V gene's germline CDR1 is SNHLY and CDR2 FYNNEI. The length of the CDR3 is 14 residues. V dropped 4 bases and J dropped 1; count of bases not matched to a gene: 4. The CDR3 loop reads CASSAGSGSYEQYF. In DNA, the CDR3 is TGTGCCAGCAGTGCGGGTAGCGGGTCCTACGAGCAGTACTTC.

The chain combines TRBV4-3 with TRBJ2-2; the D gene could be TRBD1 or TRBD2 (5 bases each). Trimming left V 0 bases short and J 13 bases short, with 15 bases between. Germline V gene lookup returns CDR1 LGHNA and CDR2 YSLEER. The CDR3 totals 14 residues. CDR3 nucleotide sequence: TGCGCCAGCAGCCAAGATCAGGGACCGCAGGCGCTGTTTTTT. Amino acids: CASSQDQGPQALFF.

In nucleotides, the CDR3 is TGTGCCAGCAGTGAAGCGGAAGCAGAGTTACCCTACGAGCAGTACTTC. Protein sequence: CASSEAEAELPYEQYF. The chain uses TRBV6-1 and TRBJ2-7; no reliable D call. Between the trimmed V and J ends, which lost 0 bases and 2 bases, there was a span of 14 bases. The germline V gene has CDR1 MNHNS and CDR2 SASEGT. The CDR3 loop spans 16 amino acids.

The chain carries TRBV28 and TRBJ2-7, with D tentatively TRBD1 (6 bases). The germline V and J ends were trimmed by 3 bases and 2 bases, with 11 bases remaining between them. Per the germline V gene, CDR1 is MDHEN and CDR2 is SYDVKM. The CDR3 covers 14 residues. CDR3 nucleotide sequence: TGTGCCAGCAGTTTCCGGGACACACCCTACGAGCAGTACTTC. It codes for CASSFRDTPYEQYF. Using reference TRBV28 and TRBJ2-7 for the parts outside the CDR3, the full variable domain is DVKVTQSSRYLVKRTGEKVFLECVQDMDHENMFWYRQDPGLGLRLIYFSYDVKMKEKGDIPEGYSVSREKKERFSLILESASTNQTSMYLCASSFRDTPYEQYFGPGTRLTVT.

This chain connects TRBV5-1 to TRBJ2-1; possibly TRBD1 for D (6 bases). The CDR3 is 13 amino acids. V was cut by 3 bases and J by 6 bases, with 10 bases left in between. CDR1 SGHRS and CDR2 YFSETQ come from the germline V gene. The CDR3, as DNA: TGCGCCAGCAGCTACGGGACACCCAATGAGCAGTTCTTC. As protein: CASSYGTPNEQFF.

V and J are TRBV28 and TRBJ2-1, with D possibly matching TRBD1 (6 bases). This CDR3 has 13 residues. Germline V gene lookup returns CDR1 MDHEN and CDR2 SYDVKM. Trimming took 6 bases from V and 5 from J, leaving 11 bases between them. The CDR3 loop reads CASSTGQHNEQFF. As DNA, the CDR3 is TGTGCCAGCAGCACCGGACAGCACAATGAGCAGTTCTTC.

A word on this clone: This CDR3 is also generated by other DNA sequences in the sample. V usage is TRBV18 and J usage is TRBJ2-7; D gene unclear. CDR3 length: 11 residues. CDR1 and CDR2 (germline): KGHSH, LQKENI. Trimming removed 4 bases from V and 4 bases from J, with 5 bases in between. The CDR3 loop is CASSLDYEQYF. CDR3 bases: TGTGCCAGCTCACTAGATTACGAGCAGTACTTC.

The rearrangement joins TRBV7-8 to TRBJ1-4; 12 bases match TRBD1. The CDR3 is made up of 18 amino acids. V dropped 4 bases and J dropped 4; count of bases not matched to a gene: 10. Germline V lookup: CDR1 SGHVS, CDR2 FQNEAQ. The CDR3 loop is CASSWGQGAAYFNEKLFF. The DNA for the CDR3 is TGTGCCAGCAGCTGGGGACAGGGGGCCGCCTACTTTAATGAAAAACTGTTTTTT.

On this clone itself: The sample has other DNA sequences that encode this CDR3 too. CDR3 in amino acids: CASSEYPSYEQYF. The CDR3 bases are TGTGCCAGCAGTGAATATCCTTCCTACGAGCAGTACTTC. The genes are TRBV6-1 and TRBJ2-7; D gene uncertain. This CDR3 region has 13 residues. Germline V gene data show CDR1 as MNHNS and CDR2 as SASEGT. With 2 bases removed from V and 1 base from J, the gap between germline ends came to 6 bases.

This chain joins TRBV9 and TRBJ2-3, with TRBD2 matching 11 bases. The CDR3 runs 16 residues. Losses at the gene ends were 3 bases for V and 7 bases for J; bases not matched to a gene: 10. Per germline, CDR1 SGDLS and CDR2 YYNGEE. CDR3 residues: CASSASGGKSFNTQYF. The CDR3 DNA reads as TGTGCCAGCAGCGCTAGCGGGGGGAAGAGTTTTAATACGCAGTATTTT.

This clone has only one observation. CDR3 loop: CASSLNVGSPLHF. The DNA for the CDR3 is TGTGCCAGCAGTTTAAATGTTGGCTCACCCCTCCACTTT. This chain uses TRBV28 with TRBJ1-6; D is unclear. CDR1 and CDR2 (germline): MDHEN, SYDVKM. V was clipped by 2 bases and J by 10 bases, with 9 bases between them. The CDR3 consists of 13 residues.

V and J are TRBV4-3 and TRBJ2-7; no reliable D call. The germline V and J ends were trimmed by 1 base and 0 bases, with 10 bases remaining between them. The germline gives CDR1 LGHNA, CDR2 YSLEER. This CDR3 comprises 15 residues. The CDR3 coding sequence is TGCGCCAGCAGCCAAGTTCCCTTTAGCTCCTACGAGCAGTACTTC. Translated, it gives CASSQVPFSSYEQYF.

This chain connects TRBV7-9 to TRBJ1-5; no clear D. This CDR3 comprises 13 residues. Trimming stripped 5 bases from V and 3 bases from J, with 8 bases between. From germline, CDR1 is SEHNR and CDR2 FQNEAQ (reference sequence). CDR3 sequence reads: CASSPSNNQPQHF. For the CDR3, the DNA is TGTGCCAGCAGCCCCTCCAACAATCAGCCCCAGCATTTT.

Note on this clone: Other DNA sequences of this sample code for an identical CDR3. The chain has TRBV9 and TRBJ2-7; D gene ambiguous. There are 15 residues in the CDR3. Germline-derived CDR1 and CDR2 are SGDLS and YYNGEE. Deletions cut 0 bases from V and 0 bases from J, with 10 bases between. CDR3 DNA: TGTGCCAGCAGCGTAGCAGGAGACCCCTCCTACGAGCAGTACTTC. Translation gives CASSVAGDPSYEQYF.

The chain carries TRBV7-6 and TRBJ2-7, with TRBD2 matching 9 bases. Per the germline V gene, CDR1 is SGHVS and CDR2 is FNYEAQ. After removal of 1 base from V and 3 bases from J, the junction contained 7 bases not matched to a gene. The CDR3 totals 16 residues. CDR3 region: CASSLVVGTSLYEQYF. The DNA of the CDR3 is TGTGCCAGCAGCTTAGTTGTAGGGACTAGCCTCTACGAGCAGTACTTC. Full variable domain (missing parts from reference TRBV7-6 and TRBJ2-7): GAGVSQSPRYKVTKRGQDVALRCDPISGHVSLYWYRQALGQGPEFLTYFNYEAQQDKSGLPNDRFSAERPEGSISTLTIQRTEQRDSAMYRCASSLVVGTSLYEQYFGPGTRLTVT.

This chain uses TRBV10-3 with TRBJ2-7; D call uncertain. CDR3 length: 12 amino acids. Germline-derived CDR1 and CDR2 are ENHRY and SYGVKD. V was clipped by 7 bases and J by 1 base, with 8 bases between them. The DNA of the CDR3 is TGTGCCATCAATGACGAGTCCTACGAGCAGTACTTC. This sequence encodes CAINDESYEQYF.

This clone was detected only once. V and J are TRBV7-8 and TRBJ1-4; a possible D gene is TRBD1 (6 bases). The V gene's germline CDR1 is SGHVS and CDR2 FQNEAQ. Trimming took off 5 bases at V and 6 bases at J, with 13 bases between the two ends. This CDR3 is 14 amino acids long. The CDR3 region is CASSRGGGDEKLFF. The DNA for the CDR3 is TGTGCCAGCAGCCGGGGGGGCGGAGATGAAAAACTGTTTTTT.

The rearrangement uses TRBV6-6 and TRBJ1-4; D is unresolved. CDR1 is MNHNY and CDR2 is SVGAGI in the germline V gene (reference sequence). The CDR3 runs to 13 residues. Trimming shortened V by 7 bases and J by 8 bases, and 14 bases separated the two germline ends. The CDR3 sequence: CASIQAVREKLFF. Here the CDR3 DNA reads TGTGCCAGCATCCAGGCTGTCCGGGAAAAACTGTTTTTT.

This clone was detected only once. V usage is TRBV9 and J usage is TRBJ1-1; D is ambiguous. The V gene lost 0 bases and the J gene lost 3 bases, with 9 bases spanning the gap. This CDR3 is built from 14 residues. CDR1 is SGDLS and CDR2 is YYNGEE in the germline V gene. CDR3: CASSVVLPDTEAFF. CDR3 DNA: TGTGCCAGCAGCGTAGTCTTACCTGACACTGAAGCTTTCTTT.

This clone was found once. The sample holds other DNA sequences that translate to the same CDR3. The J gene is TRBJ2-7, the V gene TRBV11-2, with D uncertain. V dropped 3 bases and J dropped 7 bases, with 4 bases sitting between them. The germline V gene encodes CDR1 SGHAT and CDR2 FQNNGV. The CDR3 is made up of 10 amino acids. In DNA form, the CDR3 reads TGTGCCAGCAGCTTTGGTGAGCAGTACTTC. Protein product: CASSFGEQYF. Looking up the rest from reference TRBV11-2 and TRBJ2-7 gives the full variable domain: EAGVAQSPRYKIIEKRQSVAFWCNPISGHATLYWYQQILGQGPKLLIQFQNNGVVDDSQLPKDRFSAERLKGVDSTLKIQPAKLEDSAVYLCASSFGEQYFGPGTRLTVT.

The CDR3: CASNPRARGEDNEQFF. CDR3 DNA: TGTGCCAGCAACCCCCGGGCGAGGGGTGAAGACAATGAGCAGTTCTTC. This sequence joins TRBV27 and TRBJ2-1; D may correspond to TRBD1 or TRBD2 (5 bases each). The germline gives CDR1 MNHEY, CDR2 SMNVEV (reference sequence). The CDR3 has 16 residues. V was trimmed by 7 bases and J by 5 bases, leaving 21 bases between them.

The chain combines TRBV29-1 with TRBJ1-2; D is uncertain. This CDR3 spans 13 amino acids. Between the trimmed V and J ends, which lost 2 bases and 1 base, there was a span of 8 bases. Germline V gene sequence: CDR1 SQVTM, CDR2 ANQGSEA. The CDR3, as DNA: TGCAGCGTTGAAAGTGGGTATAACTATGGCTACACCTTC. Its protein product is CSVESGYNYGYTF.

The V and J genes are TRBV7-2 and TRBJ2-1; D possibly uses TRBD1 or TRBD2 (6 bases each). Trimming cost V 2 bases and J 0 bases, with 14 bases left between them. This CDR3 is 17 amino acids long. Per the germline V gene, CDR1 is SGHTA and CDR2 is FQGNSA. The CDR3 region is CASSLLGGKSSYNEQFF. For the CDR3, the DNA is TGTGCCAGCAGCTTATTAGGGGGGAAGAGCTCCTACAATGAGCAGTTCTTC.

V and J are TRBV5-6 and TRBJ1-1, with D perhaps TRBD1 (5 bases). V was shortened by 3 bases and J by 5 bases, with 14 bases between the two germline ends. This CDR3 region has 14 residues. CDR1 and CDR2 from the germline V gene are SGHDT and YYEEEE. The CDR3 here is CASSSSRRGTEAFF. DNA of the CDR3: TGTGCCAGCAGCTCCTCTCGCCGGGGGACTGAAGCTTTCTTT.

This clone was observed a handful of times. This chain uses TRBV7-8 with TRBJ1-1; D might be TRBD1 (5 bases). From germline, CDR1 is SGHVS and CDR2 FQNEAQ. V was cut by 1 base and J by 0 bases, with 12 bases left in between. The CDR3 sequence is 16 residues long. Written as DNA, the CDR3 is TGTGCCAGCAGCTTAGAAGGGACCCTAATGAACACTGAAGCTTTCTTT. This translates into CASSLEGTLMNTEAFF.